The source of this TCR beta chain is a study of T cells after yellow fever vaccination. Study results and caveats: Reappearance after the booster was seen for most primary-vaccination clones, at 95% to 98% CD4 and 80% to 90% CD8.

This clonotype turned up a few times. Its matching antigen is unknown. A single record per CDR3 protein comes from TCRdb applying MiXCR to the 5' RACE reads. The table includes 600,000 to 750,000 distinct CDR3 sequences, roughly an eighth detected once. The CDR3 consists of 12 residues. Between the trimmed V and J ends, which lost 3 bases and 7 bases, there was a span of 7 bases. CDR1 MGHRA and CDR2 YSYEKL come from the germline V gene. The sequence was obtained from a man aged 30-40 years who received the YFV17D yellow fever vaccine. The input for sequencing was PBMCs, taken on the day of the yellow fever booster vaccination. The gene calls are TRBV4-1 and TRBJ2-1, with D uncertain. The CDR3 is CASSHPANEQFF. The CDR3 nucleotides are TGCGCCAGCAGCCACCCCGCAAATGAGCAGTTCTTC.